The 24 T cell receptor beta chains below come from one sample, sequenced in a study of T cell responses to AZD1222 COVID-19 vaccine. The protocol was immunoSEQ multiplex PCR, while the TCRdb copy is restricted to in-frame clones and leaves out a portion. The table shows around 150,000 clones, with about nine tenths occurring only once. The sample in question was peripheral blood, obtained 28 days after the second AZD1222 dose. The receptors shown here come from an adult who received the AZD1222 COVID-19 vaccine.

The chain joins TRBV6-2 or TRBV6-3 to TRBJ2-1; 10 bases agree with TRBD2. CDR3 size: 16 residues. CDR1 is MNHEY and CDR2 is SVGEGT in the germline V gene. J was trimmed by 6 bases and V by 0 bases; bases with no gene match: 5. CDR3 region: CASSYSASGSTNEQFF. CDR3 in DNA: TGTGCCAGCAGTTACTCGGCTAGCGGGAGTACCAATGAGCAGTTCTTC.

This sequence joins TRBV7-6 and TRBJ2-5; possibly TRBD2 for D (6 bases). V lost 1 base, J lost 4 bases, and 13 bases lay in between. Looked up from germline, CDR1 is SGHVS and CDR2 is FNYEAQ. The CDR3 loop spans 15 amino acids. The CDR3 is CASSLDTQGGETQYF. Written as DNA, the CDR3 is TGTGCCAGCAGCTTAGATACCCAGGGAGGAGAGACCCAGTACTTC. The variable domain in full, completed from reference TRBV7-6 and TRBJ2-5, reads GAGVSQSPRYKVTKRGQDVALRCDPISGHVSLYWYRQALGQGPEFLTYFNYEAQQDKSGLPNDRFSAERPEGSISTLTIQRTEQRDSAMYRCASSLDTQGGETQYFGPGTRLLVL.

The chain recombines TRBV2 with TRBJ2-3; TRBD1 is a possible D gene (6 bases). Between the trimmed V and J ends, which lost 8 bases and 15 bases, there was a span of 24 bases. The germline V gene encodes CDR1 SNHLY and CDR2 FYNNEI. There are 13 residues in the CDR3. The CDR3 DNA is TGTGCCAGCGTTCTCGCTGTGTGGGGGCCCAGATATTTT. It codes for CASVLAVWGPRYF.

The chain recombines TRBV4-2 with TRBJ1-2; 9 bases match TRBD1. The germline gives CDR1 LGHNA, CDR2 YNFKEQ. The CDR3 covers 14 residues. Trimming removed 4 bases from V and 7 bases from J; junction bases left unmatched: 7. The CDR3, as DNA: TGTGCCAGCAGCCTCCCCGGGACAGGGACTGGCTACACCTTC. Translating gives CASSLPGTGTGYTF.

This chain joins TRBV18 and TRBJ2-7; tentatively, D is TRBD1 (6 bases). With 3 bases removed from V and 2 bases from J, the gap between germline ends came to 11 bases. The CDR3 covers 14 residues. Germline V gives CDR1 KGHSH, CDR2 LQKENI. The CDR3 loop is CASSPGAETYEQYF. The CDR3 nucleotides are TGTGCCAGCTCACCGGGGGCAGAGACCTACGAGCAGTACTTC.

V gene TRBV6-5 combines with J gene TRBJ1-5; no clear D. V lost 2 bases, J lost 4 bases, and 9 bases lay in between. CDR3 length equals 14 residues. Germline CDR1 and CDR2: MNHEY and SVGAGI. The CDR3 DNA follows: TGTGCCAGCAGTTACCCGGGGTATAATCAGCCCCAGCATTTT. Translating gives CASSYPGYNQPQHF.

The CDR3 nucleotides are TGTGCCATCAGCCTCCGACAGGGGTCGAACACCGGGGAGCTGTTTTTT. This sequence encodes CAISLRQGSNTGELFF. The chain couples TRBV10-3 to TRBJ2-2; 8 bases fit TRBD1. J was trimmed by 0 bases and V by 6 bases; bases with no gene match: 6. The CDR3 consists of 16 residues. Germline V gene sequence: CDR1 ENHRY, CDR2 SYGVKD.

This chain uses TRBV9 with TRBJ1-2, with D uncertain. The germline V gene encodes CDR1 SGDLS and CDR2 YYNGEE. CDR3 length: 13 residues. V lost 0 bases, J lost 8 bases, and 11 bases lay in between. The CDR3 nucleotides are TGTGCCAGCAGCGTAGACGGCGATGAGGGCTACACCTTC. It encodes CASSVDGDEGYTF.

The CDR3 coding sequence is TGTGCCAGCAGGGACGGGGCAGGGGGCAATCAGCCCCAGCATTTT. Its protein is CASRDGAGGNQPQHF. The chain links TRBV6-5 to TRBJ1-5; weak D call: TRBD1 (6 bases). The CDR3 consists of 15 residues. Trimming removed 6 bases at V and 2 bases at J, with 14 bases between. Germline V CDR1 and CDR2: MNHEY, SVGAGI.

The gene calls are TRBV7-8 and TRBJ1-1, with D possibly TRBD1 on 6 matching bases. V dropped 0 bases and J dropped 8 bases, with 10 bases sitting between them. The germline V gene has CDR1 SGHVS and CDR2 FQNEAQ. CDR3 length: 13 amino acids. CDR3 residues: CASSLAGGREAFF. The CDR3 DNA follows: TGTGCCAGCAGCTTAGCGGGGGGCAGGGAAGCTTTCTTT.

The chain combines TRBV3-1 (or the pseudogene TRBV3-2) with TRBJ2-4; 7 bases are shared with TRBD1. Germline CDR1 is LGHDT and CDR2 is YNNKEL (reference sequence). The length of the CDR3 is 14 residues. V dropped 5 bases and J dropped 5; count of bases not matched to a gene: 6. CDR3 DNA: TGTGCCAGCAGCGGCCGGGACAGACAAAACATTCAGTACTTC. It is translated as CASSGRDRQNIQYF.

The chain combines TRBV24-1 with TRBJ2-3, with D possibly being TRBD2 (5 bases). In germline, CDR1 is KGHDR, CDR2 SFDVKD. The CDR3 covers 14 residues. Trimming removed 2 bases from V and 3 bases from J, with 8 bases in between. The CDR3 reads CATSDYSATDTQYF. The CDR3 DNA follows: TGTGCCACCAGTGATTATAGCGCAACAGATACGCAGTATTTT.

The chain has TRBV10-3 and TRBJ2-5, with 9 bases fitting TRBD1. This CDR3 has 16 amino acids. Germline loops: CDR1 ENHRY, CDR2 SYGVKD. V lost 2 bases, J lost 4 bases, and 8 bases stayed unmatched. In DNA, the CDR3 is TGTGCCATCAGTGAGGCCCTACAGGGGGCGTCAGAGACCCAGTACTTC. Protein: CAISEALQGASETQYF.

This sequence joins TRBV2 and TRBJ1-2; D not certain. V gave up 7 bases and J gave up 8 bases, with 8 bases separating them. CDR1 is SNHLY and CDR2 is FYNNEI in the germline V gene. The CDR3 has 10 amino acids. The CDR3 sequence: CASKGGGYTF. For the CDR3, the DNA is TGTGCCAGCAAGGGAGGCGGCTACACCTTC.

The chain couples TRBV30 to TRBJ1-1; 8 nucleotides match TRBD1. Per the germline V gene, CDR1 is GTSNPN and CDR2 is SVGIG (reference sequence). The V segment lost 4 bases and the J segment 8 bases; nucleotides outside the gene matches: 12. CDR3 length: 14 residues. CDR3 DNA sequence: TGTGCCTGGAACTTTGGACAGGGCGTTCCCGAAGCTTTCTTT. Translating it yields CAWNFGQGVPEAFF.

The chain has TRBV3-1 (or the pseudogene TRBV3-2) and TRBJ2-2; 9 nucleotides agree with TRBD1. Per germline, CDR1 LGHDT and CDR2 YNNKEL (reference sequence). The CDR3 length is 16 residues. V trimming: 4 bases; J trimming: 6 bases; junction bases outside the gene matches: 9. CDR3 coding DNA: TGTGCCAGCAGCCCCTCCGGGACAGGGACGGCCGGGGAGCTGTTTTTT. Amino acids: CASSPSGTGTAGELFF.

The V call is TRBV28, the J call TRBJ1-2; 8 positions agree with TRBD1. The V gene end was trimmed by 7 bases and the J gene end by 5 bases; junction bases not matched to a gene: 12. CDR1 is MDHEN and CDR2 is SYDVKM in the germline V gene. The CDR3 is 15 residues long. CDR3 nucleotides: TGTGCCAGCATCGGATCAGCAGGGGGCAATTATGGCTACACCTTC. As protein: CASIGSAGGNYGYTF.

The V and J genes are TRBV4-3 and TRBJ1-3; D gene ambiguous. Trimming took off 0 bases at V and 1 base at J, with 7 bases between the two ends. The CDR3 consists of 15 residues. CDR1 and CDR2 (germline): LGHNA, YSLEER. CDR3 coding DNA: TGCGCCAGCAGCCAAGAGCAAGGGTCTGGAAACACCATATATTTT. It translates to CASSQEQGSGNTIYF.

The sample holds one count of this clone. The rearrangement joins TRBV20-1 to TRBJ1-6, with 9 positions matching TRBD1. Germline values: CDR1 DFQATT, CDR2 SNEGSKA (reference sequence). J lost 7 bases, V lost 3 bases, and 7 bases had no gene match. The length of the CDR3 is 15 residues. CDR3: CSASETGGPNSPLHF. CDR3 nucleotides: TGCAGTGCTAGTGAAACAGGGGGCCCAAATTCACCCCTCCACTTT.

The chain uses TRBV10-1 and TRBJ2-7; D remains ambiguous. Looked up from germline, CDR1 is WNHNN and CDR2 is SYGVQD (reference sequence). This CDR3 contains 14 residues. V dropped 0 bases and J dropped 3 bases, with 9 bases sitting between them. As DNA, the CDR3 is TGCGCCAGCAGTGAGTCTGGTAACCACTACGAGCAGTACTTC. This sequence encodes CASSESGNHYEQYF.

Here the CDR3 DNA reads TGTGCCAGCAGTTTACCTAGATGGACTAGCGGGAGAAAGGACTACAATGAGCAGTTCTTC. Its protein is CASSLPRWTSGRKDYNEQFF. The chain uses TRBV28 and TRBJ2-1; 13 nucleotides align to TRBD2. CDR3 length: 20 residues. Germline values: CDR1 MDHEN, CDR2 SYDVKM. J lost 3 bases, V lost 2 bases, and 13 bases had no gene match.

This clone has only one observation. CDR3 amino acids: CASQVAGGPYEQYF. CDR3 nucleotide sequence: TGTGCCAGCCAAGTAGCGGGGGGCCCCTACGAGCAGTACTTC. The genes are TRBV28 and TRBJ2-7; 10 nucleotides align to TRBD2. This CDR3 comprises 14 residues. The junction had 6 bases not matched to a gene; V was cut back by 8 bases and J by 2 bases. Germline-derived CDR1 and CDR2 are MDHEN and SYDVKM.

This chain connects TRBV11-2 to TRBJ2-1; 8 bases fit TRBD2. Germline V gives CDR1 SGHAT, CDR2 FQNNGV. V dropped 0 bases and J dropped 9; count of bases not matched to a gene: 7. The CDR3 is 15 residues long. DNA for the CDR3: TGTGCCAGCAGCTTAGAGGCTAGCGCGGGGGGTGAGCAGTTCTTC. It codes for CASSLEASAGGEQFF.

The chain recombines TRBV12-3 or TRBV12-4 with TRBJ2-7, with D unresolved. The ends were cut back, 3 bases at V and 2 bases at J, with 8 bases in the middle. The CDR3 spans 13 residues. Written as DNA, the CDR3 is TGTGCCAGCAGTTTGGGCCAAACCTACGAGCAGTACTTC. Protein: CASSLGQTYEQYF.